These T cell receptor beta chains were read from a single sample in a study of T cells in localized non-small cell lung cancer. Clones were read by immunoSEQ multiplex PCR, and TCRdb kept only the in-frame ones, dropping some. The table records about 36,000 clones, 87% of them present only once. Sequenced here: peripheral blood, sampled before any cancer treatment. The receptors stem from a woman aged 35 to 70 with stage I lung adenocarcinoma. Each CDR3 is given with its conserved first and last residue. D genes are given only for firm matches. A clone size is listed for some rows: how often the clone was seen (once, few, many), or a class if it is expanded.

clone_size,d_call,v_call,j_call,cdr3_nt,cdr3_aa
-,-,TRBV7-6,TRBJ2-1,TGTGCCAGCAGCTTAGTAGCCCATCCGGGCAATGAGCAGTTCTTC,CASSLVAHPGNEQFF
-,TRBD1,TRBV7-2,TRBJ1-2,TGTGCCAGCAGTTCCGGGACAGGGGGGAACTATGGCTACACCTTC,CASSSGTGGNYGYTF
-,TRBD1,TRBV7-6,TRBJ1-4,TGTGCCAGCAGCTTAAACAGGGGCCTAGGGGAAAAACTGTTTTTT,CASSLNRGLGEKLFF
-,-,TRBV5-6,TRBJ1-6,TGTGCCAGCAGCTTGGGGGCCAGAACCAATTCACCCCTCCACTTT,CASSLGARTNSPLHF
few,TRBD1,TRBV6-5,TRBJ1-6,TGTGCCAGCAGTTACTGGACAGGGCGCAATTCACCCCTCCACTTT,CASSYWTGRNSPLHF
-,TRBD1,TRBV2,TRBJ1-4,TGTGCCAGCAGTATTACAGGGGGCAGGAATGAAAAACTGTTTTTT,CASSITGGRNEKLFF
-,-,TRBV29-1,TRBJ2-2,TGCAGCGGCCAACGAAGCCTGAACACCGGGGAGCTGTTTTTT,CSGQRSLNTGELFF
-,-,TRBV6-1,TRBJ1-5,TGTGCCAGCACAGGGTTTAATCAGCCCCAGCATTTT,CASTGFNQPQHF
-,-,TRBV7-2,TRBJ1-5,TGTGCCAGCAGCTTAGAATGGAGTCAGCCCCAGCATTTT,CASSLEWSQPQHF
-,-,TRBV9,TRBJ2-5,TGTGCCAGCAGCGTAGCTGAGACAAGATTACAAGAGACCCAGTACTTC,CASSVAETRLQETQYF